This TCR beta chain was recovered during a study of beta chain features in type 1 diabetes. Averaging approximately 0.11 L, one heparinised blood draw came from each individual donor. CD4+ naive, central memory, regulatory and stem cell-like memory cells were sorted via CD45RO/CCR7/CD25/CD127/CD95/CD27. General observations from the study: Cells that show high TCR expression could be over-represented by cDNA sequencing.

The germline V gene encodes CDR1 SGDLS and CDR2 YYNGEE. The CDR3 is 14 amino acids. The germline V and J ends were trimmed by 0 bases and 2 bases, with 8 bases remaining between them. Of the isolated RNA, all was reverse transcribed, and so the sequenced material was expressed TCRB transcripts. Some 3.3 million reads was the average for naive, central memory and regulatory T cell samples. The data were produced by immunoSEQ multiplex PCR, yet TCRdb's version contains in-frame clones alone and is incomplete. The sample lists about 140,000 clones; roughly 7.2% were seen once. This clone was observed a handful of times. Antigen unknown.

Sequencing was performed on central memory CD4+ T cells from blood. The receptor comes from a woman aged 25-40 years in good health. The chain has TRBV9 and TRBJ1-2; D ambiguous. CDR3: CASSVEPGNYGYTF. The CDR3 bases are TGTGCCAGCAGCGTAGAACCGGGGAACTATGGCTACACCTTC.